The 15 T cell receptor beta chains in this list originate from one sample, sequenced in a study of T cells expressing NK-cell markers. Each CDR3 protein gets one entry in TCRdb, which reprocessed the 5' RACE reads and gives no DNA. This sample's table reports about 160,000 distinct CDR3 sequences. What was sequenced was blood T cells: a sorted CD56 or NKG2C T cell subset, CD4+ or CD8+ T cells, or bulk PBMC T cells (not recorded which). The receptors derive from a man aged 18-75 years in good health.

The chain employs TRBV6-1 and TRBJ2-1; as DNA is missing, the TRBD2 call by TCRdb cannot be tested. CDR3 length: 14 amino acids. The germline CDR1 and CDR2 sequences are MNHNS and SASEGT. CDR3 sequence: CASSDGLEGNEQFF.

This chain's CDR3 is CASSQRGTVLHTGELFF. This rearrangement joins TRBV4-1 to TRBJ2-2; TCRdb selects TRBD1, and the lack of DNA leaves this call unchecked. The CDR3 length is 17 residues. Germline loops: CDR1 MGHRA, CDR2 YSYEKL.

The rearrangement uses TRBV9 and TRBJ1-1. This CDR3 has 15 residues. Germline V gene lookup returns CDR1 SGDLS and CDR2 YYNGEE. The CDR3 sequence: CASSVFGSSNTEAFF. Full variable domain (outside the CDR3, taken from reference TRBV9 and TRBJ1-1): DSGVTQTPKHLITATGQRVTLRCSPRSGDLSVYWYQQSLDQGLQFLIQYYNGEERAKGNILERFSAQQFPDLHSELNLSSLELGDSALYFCASSVFGSSNTEAFFGQGTRLTVV.

The CDR3 here is CASSLGASGGGNNEQFF. The V and J genes are TRBV7-6 and TRBJ2-1; TCRdb reports TRBD2, a call that lacks DNA to check it against. Germline lookup yields CDR1 SGHVS and CDR2 FNYEAQ. The length of the CDR3 is 17 residues.

The J gene is TRBJ2-7, the V gene TRBV7-2. The CDR3 consists of 14 residues. Germline V lookup: CDR1 SGHTA, CDR2 FQGNSA. The CDR3 sequence: CASSLYSKGYEQYF.

The V call is TRBV5-6, the J call TRBJ2-4. CDR3 length: 14 residues. Per the germline V gene, CDR1 is SGHDT and CDR2 is YYEEEE. CDR3 sequence: CASSFGLVKNIQYF.

The V and J genes are TRBV7-9 and TRBJ2-2; TCRdb returns TRBD2, unconfirmable since there is no DNA. The length of the CDR3 is 16 residues. Germline loops: CDR1 SEHNR, CDR2 FQNEAQ (reference sequence). The CDR3 loop reads CASSRLGLANTGELFF.

The genes are TRBV15 and TRBJ1-3; TCRdb names TRBD1, which stays unverified in the absence of DNA. Germline V gene data show CDR1 as LNHNV and CDR2 as YYDKDF (reference sequence). The CDR3 length is 15 residues. CDR3 sequence: CATSRDRGEGNTIYF.

The rearrangement links TRBV11-2 to TRBJ1-6; without DNA, the TCRdb call of TRBD1 cannot be checked. CDR3 length: 15 amino acids. Germline CDR1 and CDR2: SGHAT and FQNNGV. The CDR3 sequence is CASSLDFTLSSPLHF.

The rearrangement joins TRBV5-4 to TRBJ2-1; absent DNA, TCRdb's TRBD1 call cannot be checked. Germline CDR1 SGHNT, CDR2 YYREEE (reference sequence). The CDR3 is 13 residues long. CDR3 residues: CASSLHPGNEQFF. The variable domain in full, completed from reference TRBV5-4 and TRBJ2-1, reads ETGVTQSPTHLIKTRGQQVTLRCSSQSGHNTVSWYQQALGQGPQFIFQYYREEENGRGNFPPRFSGLQFPNYSSELNVNALELDDSALYLCASSLHPGNEQFFGPGTRLTVL.

This chain links TRBV6-1 with TRBJ1-5. CDR1 MNHNS and CDR2 SASEGT come from the germline V gene. This CDR3 spans 15 amino acids. This CDR3 is CASSEGGHRNQPQHF.

The V call is TRBV7-6, the J call TRBJ2-2; TCRdb outputs TRBD1, but without DNA this stays unchecked. The CDR3 spans 16 residues. The germline V gene encodes CDR1 SGHVS and CDR2 FNYEAQ. The CDR3 loop is CASSNPQGRGTGELFF.

The J gene is TRBJ1-2, the V gene TRBV10-3. Germline V CDR1 and CDR2: ENHRY, SYGVKD. CDR3 length: 17 residues. CDR3 residues: CAISESTGQRHSYGYTF.

J is TRBJ1-2 and V is TRBV24-1. The CDR3 runs to 15 residues. CDR1 and CDR2 (germline): KGHDR, SFDVKD. This CDR3 is CATSDPDASFYGYTF.

The rearrangement joins TRBV5-6 to TRBJ2-2; TCRdb proposes TRBD1, but this gene call is untestable without DNA. The CDR3 is 15 amino acids. Per germline, CDR1 SGHDT and CDR2 YYEEEE. This CDR3 reads CASDTGAPNTGELFF.